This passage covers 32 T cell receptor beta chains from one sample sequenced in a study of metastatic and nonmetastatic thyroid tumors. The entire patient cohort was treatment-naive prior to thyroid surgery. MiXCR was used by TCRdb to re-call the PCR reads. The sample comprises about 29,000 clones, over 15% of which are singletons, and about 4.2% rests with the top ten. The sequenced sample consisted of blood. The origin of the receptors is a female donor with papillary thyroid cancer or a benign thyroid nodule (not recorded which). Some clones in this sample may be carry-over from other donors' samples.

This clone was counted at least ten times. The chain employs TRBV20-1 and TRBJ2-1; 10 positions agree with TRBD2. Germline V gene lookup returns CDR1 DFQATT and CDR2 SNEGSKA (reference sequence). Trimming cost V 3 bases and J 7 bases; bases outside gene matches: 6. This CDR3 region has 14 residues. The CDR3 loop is CSARPAGGVNEQFF. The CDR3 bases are TGCAGTGCTAGGCCAGCGGGAGGGGTAAATGAGCAGTTCTTC.

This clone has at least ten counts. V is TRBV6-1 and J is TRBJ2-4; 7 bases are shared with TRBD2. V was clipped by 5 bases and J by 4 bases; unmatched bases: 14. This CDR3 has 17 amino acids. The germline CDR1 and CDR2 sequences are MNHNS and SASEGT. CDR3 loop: CASSFARVAGAKNIQYF. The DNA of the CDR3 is TGTGCCAGCAGTTTTGCCAGGGTTGCGGGAGCAAAAAACATTCAGTACTTC.

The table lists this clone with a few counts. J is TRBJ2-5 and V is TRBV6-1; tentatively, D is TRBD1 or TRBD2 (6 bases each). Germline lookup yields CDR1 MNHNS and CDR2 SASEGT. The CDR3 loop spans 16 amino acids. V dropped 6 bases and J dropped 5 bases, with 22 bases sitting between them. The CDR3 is CASSLRGDSRRETQYF. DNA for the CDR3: TGTGCCAGCAGCCTAAGGGGGGACTCCCGGAGGGAGACCCAGTACTTC.

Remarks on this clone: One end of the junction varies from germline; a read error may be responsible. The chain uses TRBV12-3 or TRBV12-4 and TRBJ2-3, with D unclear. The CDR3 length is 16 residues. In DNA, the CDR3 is TGTGCCAACAGTCCCGTGGGGTCAGAGAAAACAGATACGCAGTATTTT. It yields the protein CANSPVGSEKTDTQYF.

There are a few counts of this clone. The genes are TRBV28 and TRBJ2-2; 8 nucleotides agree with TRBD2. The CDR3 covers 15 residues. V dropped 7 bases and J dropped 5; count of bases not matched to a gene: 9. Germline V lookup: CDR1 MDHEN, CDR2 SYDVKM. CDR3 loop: CASTQLREVTGELFF. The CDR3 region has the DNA TGTGCCAGCACCCAGCTGCGGGAGGTAACCGGGGAGCTGTTTTTT.

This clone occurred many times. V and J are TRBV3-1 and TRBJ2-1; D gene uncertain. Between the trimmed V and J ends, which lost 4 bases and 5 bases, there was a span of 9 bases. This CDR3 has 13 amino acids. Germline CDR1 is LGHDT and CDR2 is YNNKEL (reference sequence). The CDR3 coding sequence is TGTGCCAGCAGCCCCCCACCCCACAATGAGCAGTTCTTC. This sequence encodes CASSPPPHNEQFF.

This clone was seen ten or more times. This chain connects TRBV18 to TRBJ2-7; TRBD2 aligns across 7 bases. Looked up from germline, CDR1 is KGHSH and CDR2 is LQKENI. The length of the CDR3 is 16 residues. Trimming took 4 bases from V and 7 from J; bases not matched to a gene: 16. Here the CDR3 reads CASSHAVGEGAFEQYF. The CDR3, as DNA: TGTGCCAGCTCACACGCCGTAGGGGAGGGAGCGTTTGAGCAGTACTTC.

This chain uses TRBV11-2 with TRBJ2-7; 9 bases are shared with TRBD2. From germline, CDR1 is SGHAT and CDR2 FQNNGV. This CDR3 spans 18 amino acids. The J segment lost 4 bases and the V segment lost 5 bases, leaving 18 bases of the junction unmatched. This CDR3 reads CASSLRSGLANDPYEQYF. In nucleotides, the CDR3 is TGTGCCAGCAGCCTCCGATCGGGACTAGCCAATGATCCATACGAGCAGTACTTC.

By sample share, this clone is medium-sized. For the CDR3, the DNA is TGTGCCTTGTGCGTCAGCGGGAGAGTATTGGAGACCCAGTACTTC. Residues: CALCVSGRVLETQYF. This chain uses TRBV30 with TRBJ2-5; 8 bases fit TRBD2. The V gene's germline CDR1 is GTSNPN and CDR2 SVGIG (reference sequence). The CDR3 contains 15 residues. Trimming at V came to 7 bases and at J to 5 bases, leaving 15 bases not matched to a gene.

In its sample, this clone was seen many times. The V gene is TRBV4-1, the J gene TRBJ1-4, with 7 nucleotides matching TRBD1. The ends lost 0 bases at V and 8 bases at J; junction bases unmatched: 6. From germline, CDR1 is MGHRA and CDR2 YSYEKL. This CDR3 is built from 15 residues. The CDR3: CASSQDEGAGEKLFF. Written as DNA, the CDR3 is TGCGCCAGCAGCCAAGACGAGGGGGCCGGGGAAAAACTGTTTTTT.

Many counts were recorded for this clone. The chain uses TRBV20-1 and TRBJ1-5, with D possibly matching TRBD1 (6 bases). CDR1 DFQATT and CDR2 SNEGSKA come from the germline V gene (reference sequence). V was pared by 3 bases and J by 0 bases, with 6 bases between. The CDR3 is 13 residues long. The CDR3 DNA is TGCAGTGCTAGGGACAGTAGCAATCAGCCCCAGCATTTT. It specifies CSARDSSNQPQHF.

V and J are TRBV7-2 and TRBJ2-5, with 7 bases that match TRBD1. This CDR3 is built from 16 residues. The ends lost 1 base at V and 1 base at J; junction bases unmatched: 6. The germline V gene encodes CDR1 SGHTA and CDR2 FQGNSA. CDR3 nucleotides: TGTGCCAGCAGCTTAGGGACGACAGGGATCCAAGAGACCCAGTACTTC. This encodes CASSLGTTGIQETQYF.

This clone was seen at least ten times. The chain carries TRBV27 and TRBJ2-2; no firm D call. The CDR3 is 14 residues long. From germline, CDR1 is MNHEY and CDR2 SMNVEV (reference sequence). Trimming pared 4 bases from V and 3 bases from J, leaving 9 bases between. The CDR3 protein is CASSYFRDTGELFF. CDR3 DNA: TGTGCCAGCAGTTACTTCCGAGACACCGGGGAGCTGTTTTTT.

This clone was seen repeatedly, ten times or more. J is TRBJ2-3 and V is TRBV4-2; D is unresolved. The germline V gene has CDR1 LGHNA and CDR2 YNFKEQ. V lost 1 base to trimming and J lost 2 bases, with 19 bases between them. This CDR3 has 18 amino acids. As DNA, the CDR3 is TGTGCCAGCAGCCAAGGGTTAACAGCCACACGTTACACAGATACGCAGTATTTT. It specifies CASSQGLTATRYTDTQYF.

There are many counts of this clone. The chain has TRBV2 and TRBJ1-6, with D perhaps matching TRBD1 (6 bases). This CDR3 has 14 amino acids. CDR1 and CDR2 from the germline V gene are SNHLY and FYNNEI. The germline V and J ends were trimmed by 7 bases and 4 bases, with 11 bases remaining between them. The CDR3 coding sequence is TGTGCCAGCACCCAACAGGGATATAATTCACCCCTCCACTTT. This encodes CASTQQGYNSPLHF.

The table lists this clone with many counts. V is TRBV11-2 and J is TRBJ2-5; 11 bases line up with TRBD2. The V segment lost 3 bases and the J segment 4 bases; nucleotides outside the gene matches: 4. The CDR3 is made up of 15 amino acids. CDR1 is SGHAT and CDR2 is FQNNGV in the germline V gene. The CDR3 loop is CASSFLAGGSETQYF. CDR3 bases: TGTGCCAGCAGCTTCCTAGCGGGAGGATCAGAGACCCAGTACTTC.

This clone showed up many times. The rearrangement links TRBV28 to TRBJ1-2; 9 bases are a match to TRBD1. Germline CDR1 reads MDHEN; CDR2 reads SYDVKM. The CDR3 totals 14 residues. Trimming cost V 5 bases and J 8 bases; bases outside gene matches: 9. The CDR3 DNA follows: TGTGCCAGCAGTCAACCAACAGGGGGCGGCGGCTACACCTTC. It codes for CASSQPTGGGGYTF.

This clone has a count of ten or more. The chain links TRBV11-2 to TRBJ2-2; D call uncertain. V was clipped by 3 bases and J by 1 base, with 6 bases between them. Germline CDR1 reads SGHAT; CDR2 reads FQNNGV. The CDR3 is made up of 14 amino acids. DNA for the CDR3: TGTGCCAGCAGCTTTACAGAGAACACCGGGGAGCTGTTTTTT. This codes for CASSFTENTGELFF.

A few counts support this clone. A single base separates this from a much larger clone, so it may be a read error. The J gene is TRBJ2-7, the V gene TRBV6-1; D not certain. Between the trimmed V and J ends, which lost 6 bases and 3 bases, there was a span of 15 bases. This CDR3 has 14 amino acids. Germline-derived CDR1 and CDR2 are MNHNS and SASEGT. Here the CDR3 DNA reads TGTGCCAGCAGCGTCGGCGAGGTTGACTACGAGCAGTACTTC. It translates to CASSVGEVDYEQYF.

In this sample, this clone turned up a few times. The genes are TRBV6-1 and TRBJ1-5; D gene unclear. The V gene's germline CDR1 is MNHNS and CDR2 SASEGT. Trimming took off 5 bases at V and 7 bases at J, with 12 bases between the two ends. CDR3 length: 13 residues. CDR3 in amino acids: CASSLLCSQPQHF. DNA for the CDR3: TGTGCCAGCAGTTTGCTATGTTCCCAGCCCCAGCATTTT.

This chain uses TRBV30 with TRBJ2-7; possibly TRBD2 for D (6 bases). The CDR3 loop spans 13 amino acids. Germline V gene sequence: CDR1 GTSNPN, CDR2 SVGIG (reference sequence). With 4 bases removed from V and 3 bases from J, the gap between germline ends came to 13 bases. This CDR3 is CAWTSETLYEQYF. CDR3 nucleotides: TGTGCCTGGACTAGCGAGACTCTCTACGAGCAGTACTTC.

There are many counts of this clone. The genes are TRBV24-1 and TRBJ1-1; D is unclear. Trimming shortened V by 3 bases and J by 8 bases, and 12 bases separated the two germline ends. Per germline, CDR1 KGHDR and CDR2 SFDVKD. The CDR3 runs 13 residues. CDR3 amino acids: CATSDRRTGEAFF. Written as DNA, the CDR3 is TGTGCCACCAGTGATCGCCGAACTGGAGAAGCTTTCTTT.

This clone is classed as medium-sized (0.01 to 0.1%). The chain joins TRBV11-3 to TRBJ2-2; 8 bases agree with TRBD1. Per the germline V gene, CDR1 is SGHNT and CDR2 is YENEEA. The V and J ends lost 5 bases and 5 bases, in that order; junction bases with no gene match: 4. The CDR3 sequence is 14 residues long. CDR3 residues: CASSPGTGTGELFF. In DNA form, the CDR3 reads TGTGCCAGCAGCCCCGGGACAGGAACCGGGGAGCTGTTTTTT.

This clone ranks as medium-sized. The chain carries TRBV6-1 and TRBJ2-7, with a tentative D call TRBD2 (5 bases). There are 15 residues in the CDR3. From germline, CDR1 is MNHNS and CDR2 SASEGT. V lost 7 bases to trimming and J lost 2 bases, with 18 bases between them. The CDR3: CASKRASPNPYEQYF. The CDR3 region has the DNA TGTGCCAGCAAGAGGGCGAGTCCCAATCCCTACGAGCAGTACTTC.

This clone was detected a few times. For the CDR3, the DNA is TGTGCCAGCAGTTCCCCCCAGGGAGCGGATTGCTACACCTTC. Translated, it gives CASSSPQGADCYTF. The chain couples TRBV28 to TRBJ1-2; TRBD1 is a possible D gene (5 bases). CDR1 MDHEN and CDR2 SYDVKM come from the germline V gene. Deletions cut 4 bases from V and 9 bases from J, with 18 bases between. The CDR3 sequence is 14 residues long.

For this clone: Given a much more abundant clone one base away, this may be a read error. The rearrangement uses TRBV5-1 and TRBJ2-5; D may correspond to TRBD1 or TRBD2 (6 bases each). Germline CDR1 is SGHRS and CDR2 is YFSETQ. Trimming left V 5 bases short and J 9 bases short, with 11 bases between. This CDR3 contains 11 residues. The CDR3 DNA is TGCGCCAGCAGTCACAGGGAGGCCCAGTACTTC. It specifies CASSHREAQYF.

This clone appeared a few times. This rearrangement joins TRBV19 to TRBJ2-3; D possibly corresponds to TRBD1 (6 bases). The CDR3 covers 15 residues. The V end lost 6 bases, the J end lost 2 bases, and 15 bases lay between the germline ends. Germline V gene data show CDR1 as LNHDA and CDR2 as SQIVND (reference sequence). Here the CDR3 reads CASRAMDSTTDTQYF. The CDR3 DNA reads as TGTGCCAGTAGGGCGATGGACAGTACCACAGATACGCAGTATTTT.

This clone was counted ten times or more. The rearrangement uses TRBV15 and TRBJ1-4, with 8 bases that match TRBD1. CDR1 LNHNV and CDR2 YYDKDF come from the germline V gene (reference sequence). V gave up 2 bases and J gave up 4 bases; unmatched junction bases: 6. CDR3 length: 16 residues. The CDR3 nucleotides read TGTGCCACCAGCAGACGCCGGGACAGGAGTAATGAAAAACTGTTTTTT. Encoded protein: CATSRRRDRSNEKLFF. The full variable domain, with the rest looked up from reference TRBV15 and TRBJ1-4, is DAMVIQNPRYQVTQFGKPVTLSCSQTLNHNVMYWYQQKSSQAPKLLFHYYDKDFNNEADTPDNFQSRRPNTSFCFLDIRSPGLGDTAMYLCATSRRRDRSNEKLFFGSGTQLSVL.

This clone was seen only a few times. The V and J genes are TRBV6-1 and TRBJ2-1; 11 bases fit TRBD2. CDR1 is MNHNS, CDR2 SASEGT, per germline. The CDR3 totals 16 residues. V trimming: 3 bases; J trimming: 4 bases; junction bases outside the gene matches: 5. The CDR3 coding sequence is TGTGCCAGCAGTGACAGTAGCGGGGGGGCTTACAATGAGCAGTTCTTC. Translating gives CASSDSSGGAYNEQFF.

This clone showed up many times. CDR3 nucleotide sequence: TGTGCCAGCAGCCAAGAAATCTCCTATAATTCACCCCTCCACTTT. Translating it yields CASSQEISYNSPLHF. The rearrangement joins TRBV3-1 to TRBJ1-6; unclear D gene. The V gene's germline CDR1 is LGHDT and CDR2 YNNKEL (reference sequence). The V gene lost 0 bases and the J gene lost 0 bases, with 3 bases spanning the gap. The CDR3 covers 15 residues. Full variable domain (missing parts from reference TRBV3-1 and TRBJ1-6): DTAVSQTPKYLVTQMGNDKSIKCEQNLGHDTMYWYKQDSKKFLKIMFSYNNKELIINETVPNRFSPKSPDKAHLNLHINSLELGDSAVYFCASSQEISYNSPLHFGNGTRLTVT.

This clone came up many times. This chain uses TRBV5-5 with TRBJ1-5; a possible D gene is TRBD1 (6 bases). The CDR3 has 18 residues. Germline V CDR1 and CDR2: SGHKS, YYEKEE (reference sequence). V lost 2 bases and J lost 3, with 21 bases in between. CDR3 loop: CASSFVGMVTGPNQPQHF. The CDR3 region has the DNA TGTGCCAGCAGCTTTGTAGGAATGGTGACAGGCCCCAATCAGCCCCAGCATTTT.

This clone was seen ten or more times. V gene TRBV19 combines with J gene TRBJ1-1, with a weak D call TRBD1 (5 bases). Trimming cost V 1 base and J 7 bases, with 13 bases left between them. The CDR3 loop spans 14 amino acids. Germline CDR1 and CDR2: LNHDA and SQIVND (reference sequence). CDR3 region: CASSIGQRQSEAFF. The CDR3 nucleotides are TGTGCCAGTAGTATAGGACAGCGACAAAGTGAAGCTTTCTTT.